These T cell receptor beta chains were read from a single sample in a study of shared clonotypes between healthy human individuals. Sequencing used immunoSEQ multiplex PCR; TCRdb keeps in-frame clones, though not all of them. The data contain 330,000 or so clones, more than 60% of them singletons. Sequencing used memory CD4+ T cells sorted from blood. The source of these receptors is a man younger than 40 in good health. Both conserved end residues are part of each CDR3. The D gene is left open where the match is weak. Not every row has a clone size; where given, it reads once, few, many or a size class.

j_gene	v_gene	d_gene	abundance	CDR3nt	CDR3aa
TRBJ1-2	TRBV5-5	TRBD1	.	TGTGCCAGCAGCTTTACCGGGACAGGGACTAACTATGGCTACACCTTC	CASSFTGTGTNYGYTF
TRBJ2-6	TRBV19	TRBD1	once	TGTGCCAGTAGTGAGGACAGGTTCCATGGGGCCAACGTCCTGACTTTC	CASSEDRFHGANVLTF
TRBJ2-1	TRBV19	.	once	TGTGCCAGAACTAGTTTGGAGGCCAATGAGCAGTTCTTC	CARTSLEANEQFF
TRBJ2-3	TRBV7-2	.	.	TGTGCCAGCAGCTTAGACCTGCGGCGGGCCACAGATACGCAGTATTTT	CASSLDLRRATDTQYF
TRBJ1-5	TRBV18	.	.	TGTGCCAGCTCACCCCAGGGTAGTCATCAGCCCCAGCATTTT	CASSPQGSHQPQHF
TRBJ2-3	TRBV19	.	few	TGTGCCAGTAGTATTGGGTCGCCAGATACGCAGTATTTT	CASSIGSPDTQYF
TRBJ1-1	TRBV6-1	.	few	TGTGCCAGCGTTCTGGTCACTGAAGCTTTCTTT	CASVLVTEAFF
TRBJ1-2	TRBV18	.	.	TGTGCCAGCTCACCCACAGACCTACCTTATGGCTACACCTTC	CASSPTDLPYGYTF
TRBJ2-7	TRBV19	.	.	TGTGCCAGTAGTATAGTTCTCTTCGGGCTAGGGGCGTACGAGCAGTACTTC	CASSIVLFGLGAYEQYF
TRBJ2-2	TRBV29-1	TRBD2	.	TGCAGCGCCGGACGTATAGCGGGAAACACCGGGGAGCTGTTTTTT	CSAGRIAGNTGELFF
TRBJ2-5	TRBV6-1	TRBD2	few	TGTGCCAGCCCGCCGGGACTAGCGGTACAAGAGACCCAGTACTTC	CASPPGLAVQETQYF
TRBJ2-7	TRBV2	.	.	TGTGCCAGCAGTGAACAGGCAGGGTCAAAGTACGAGCAGTACTTC	CASSEQAGSKYEQYF
TRBJ2-7	TRBV5-1	.	once	TGCGCCAGCAGCTTGGAGGCGAGCTCCTACGAGCAGTACTTC	CASSLEASSYEQYF
TRBJ1-2	TRBV28	TRBD1	.	TGTGCCAGCAGCATAGCGGGACAGATCTATGGCTACACCTTC	CASSIAGQIYGYTF
TRBJ1-2	TRBV9	.	.	TGTGCCAGCAGCGTAGGCGGCTCCCTTAACTATGGCTACACCTTC	CASSVGGSLNYGYTF
TRBJ2-1	TRBV28	.	few	TGTGCCAGCAGGTTGGGGAGGGGGCGCGTGAGTGAGCAGTTCTTC	CASRLGRGRVSEQFF
TRBJ2-7	TRBV10-3	TRBD1	.	TGTGCCATCAGTGATCTGGCAGGGGGATTCGGTCAGTACTTC	CAISDLAGGFGQYF
TRBJ1-1	TRBV7-3	.	.	TGTGCCAGCAGCGCACGGCGGGTGGAGAACACTGAAGCTTTCTTT	CASSARRVENTEAFF
TRBJ1-1	TRBV28	.	many	TGTGCCAGCAGTCTCAGACGCGAAGCTTTCTTT	CASSLRREAFF
TRBJ2-2	TRBV5-1	.	.	TGCGCCAGTTCGATTATCCAGACCTTAAACACCGGGGAGCTGTTTTTT	CASSIIQTLNTGELFF
TRBJ2-1	TRBV7-6	TRBD2	few	TGTGCCAGCAGCCTAGCGGGAGATAATGAGCAGTTCTTC	CASSLAGDNEQFF
TRBJ2-3	TRBV5-6	.	.	TGTGCCAGCAGCTCCGGACTGGCTACTTCCACAGATACGCAGTATTTT	CASSSGLATSTDTQYF
TRBJ2-3	TRBV5-1	.	.	TGCGCCAGCAGCCCTGACAGTGACACAGATACGCAGTATTTT	CASSPDSDTDTQYF
TRBJ2-1	TRBV25-1	TRBD2	few	TGTGCCAGCAGTCAGCGGGGGGGCTATGAGCAGTTCTTC	CASSQRGGYEQFF
TRBJ1-1	TRBV2	TRBD1	.	TGTGCCAGCAGTGGGGGGACAGGGGTAGCTGAAGCTTTCTTT	CASSGGTGVAEAFF
TRBJ2-7	TRBV18	.	.	TGTGCCAGCTCACCCGACCGGTTCTACGAGCAGTACTTC	CASSPDRFYEQYF
TRBJ2-7	TRBV6-5	TRBD2	.	TGTGCCAGCAGACGAAGCGGGAGGGCTCTTGAGCAGTACTTC	CASRRSGRALEQYF
TRBJ2-7	TRBV29-1	TRBD1	.	TGCAGCGTTGGGGGACAGGGGGAGATTCGGTACTTC	CSVGGQGEIRYF
TRBJ1-2	TRBV6-6	.	.	TGTGCCAGCATGCGAGACCCCTATGGCTACACCTTC	CASMRDPYGYTF
TRBJ2-7	TRBV10-1	.	once	TGCGCCAGCAGTGAGGATCGTTCTGTGGTGGACGAGCAGTACTTC	CASSEDRSVVDEQYF
TRBJ2-1	TRBV5-5	.	.	TGTGCCAGCAGCTTGGTTGCGAGCTCCTACAATGAGCAGTTCTTC	CASSLVASSYNEQFF
TRBJ1-1	TRBV11-2	TRBD1	once	TGTGCCAGCAGCAGAGGGGGCAGCATGAACACTGAAGCTTTCTTT	CASSRGGSMNTEAFF
TRBJ1-1	TRBV6-6	TRBD1	.	TGTGCCAGCAGTTCCCTGGACAGGGGCTCCACTGAAGCTTTCTTT	CASSSLDRGSTEAFF
TRBJ2-2	TRBV7-2	TRBD2	.	TGTGCCAGCACCCTGCTAGCGGGAGTGAGTTTCTCCGGGGAGCTGTTTTTT	CASTLLAGVSFSGELFF
TRBJ1-4	TRBV9	.	.	TGTGCCAGCAGCTCGGGATCTAATGAAAAACTGTTTTTT	CASSSGSNEKLFF
TRBJ2-7	TRBV27	TRBD1	.	TGTGCCAGCAGTTTATCGACGGACAGGGGGAGGCCCTACGAGCAGTACTTC	CASSLSTDRGRPYEQYF
TRBJ2-7	TRBV30	TRBD2	.	TGTTCCGCGGGAGTCTACGAGCAGTACTTC	CSAGVYEQYF
TRBJ2-2	TRBV27	.	.	TGTGCCAGCAGTCTTGTAGCCGGGGAGCTGTTTTTT	CASSLVAGELFF